These 21 T cell receptor beta chains came from one sample sequenced in a study of cytomegalovirus exposure and HLA in healthy donors. 13 Jbeta primers and 60 Vbeta primers were used for the PCR. Repertoires were generated with immunoSEQ multiplex PCR, while TCRdb's copy carries only in-frame clones and drops some. Here the sample spans 130,000 to 150,000 clones, approximately 80% being singletons. Sequences were obtained from PBMCs. The receptors come from a male donor in good health and CMV-seronegative.

With regard to this clone: The same CDR3 can be traced to other DNA sequences in this sample. The rearrangement links TRBV27 to TRBJ2-7; 7 positions match TRBD1. From germline, CDR1 is MNHEY and CDR2 SMNVEV (reference sequence). CDR3 size: 13 residues. The ends lost 2 bases at V and 3 bases at J; junction bases unmatched: 1. In DNA form, the CDR3 reads TGTGCCAGCAGTTTACGACAGGGCTACGAGCAGTACTTC. It yields the protein CASSLRQGYEQYF.

The chain carries TRBV5-5 and TRBJ1-3; the D is unclear. V lost 4 bases, J lost 3 bases, and 17 bases lay in between. This CDR3 has 16 amino acids. Germline CDR1 and CDR2: SGHKS and YYEKEE (reference sequence). The CDR3 sequence: CASSPLSGINGNTIYF. DNA of the CDR3: TGTGCCAGCAGCCCCCTCTCGGGAATTAATGGAAACACCATATATTTT.

A word on this clone: Its ends do not fully match the called genes, so a read error is possible. J is TRBJ1-4 and V is TRBV6-1; TRBD1 is a possible D gene (6 bases). Germline V CDR1 and CDR2: MNHNS, SASEGT. CDR3 length: 14 residues. CDR3 coding DNA: TGTGCCGGCAGTGGGGAGGGGGTGGGGGAAAAACTGTTTTTT. Protein sequence: CAGSGEGVGEKLFF.

The CDR3: CASSVEPGGRNILYGYTF. The DNA for the CDR3 is TGTGCCAGCAGCGTAGAGCCGGGGGGTAGGAATATTTTGTATGGCTACACCTTC. This chain links TRBV9 with TRBJ1-2; a possible D gene is TRBD1 (5 bases). This CDR3 has 18 amino acids. V dropped 0 bases and J dropped 5 bases, with 23 bases sitting between them. From germline, CDR1 is SGDLS and CDR2 YYNGEE.

The genes are TRBV6-6 and TRBJ1-3; D unclear. The germline V gene has CDR1 MNHNY and CDR2 SVGAGI (reference sequence). V was trimmed by 6 bases and J by 3 bases, leaving 18 bases between them. The CDR3 has 16 residues. The CDR3 DNA sequence: TGTGCCAGCAGCCCCGGAGGCCGTGGCTTTGGAAACACCATATATTTT. This encodes CASSPGGRGFGNTIYF.

The DNA for the CDR3 is TGTGCCAGCAGTTACGGACAGGGGTCCTACGAGCAGTACTTC. As protein: CASSYGQGSYEQYF. The rearrangement links TRBV6-5 to TRBJ2-5; 9 bases align to TRBD1. The J call may be faulty, since TRBJ2-7 better matches the DNA end. Germline V gene sequence: CDR1 MNHEY, CDR2 SVGAGI. The CDR3 covers 14 residues.

The V call is TRBV7-2, the J call TRBJ2-3; D gene uncertain. The length of the CDR3 is 12 residues. CDR1 is SGHTA, CDR2 FQGNSA, per germline. V was shortened by 5 bases and J by 2 bases, with 5 bases between the two germline ends. The CDR3 region is CASSTITDTQYF. The CDR3 DNA is TGTGCCAGCAGCACAATCACAGATACGCAGTATTTT.

The rearrangement links TRBV4-1 to TRBJ1-4, with D tentatively TRBD1 (5 bases). The CDR3 spans 17 residues. The V gene's germline CDR1 is MGHRA and CDR2 YSYEKL. Between the trimmed V and J ends, which lost 5 bases and 4 bases, there was a span of 20 bases. DNA for the CDR3: TGCGCCAGCAGCATAGGACATGGGTCCTCCCTTAATGAAAAACTGTTTTTT. It is translated as CASSIGHGSSLNEKLFF.

The V call is TRBV7-9, the J call TRBJ2-7, with a weak D call TRBD2 (5 bases). The CDR3 is 15 amino acids. Germline lookup yields CDR1 SEHNR and CDR2 FQNEAQ (reference sequence). The V gene lost 7 bases and the J gene lost 4 bases, with 20 bases spanning the gap. The CDR3 DNA follows: TGTGCCAGCACCCATACCGGGGTCACAAAGTACGAGCAGTACTTC. This sequence encodes CASTHTGVTKYEQYF.

The J gene is TRBJ1-6, the V gene TRBV5-8, with TRBD1 matching 7 bases. After removal of 8 bases from V and 0 bases from J, the junction contained 5 bases not matched to a gene. CDR3 size: 15 residues. Germline CDR1 and CDR2: SGHTS and YDEGEE. CDR3 nucleotides: TGTGCCAGTGACAGGGCGAGCTCCTATAATTCACCCCTCCACTTT. Residues: CASDRASSYNSPLHF. The whole variable domain, filled in from reference TRBV5-8 and TRBJ1-6, reads EAGVTQSPTHLIKTRGQQATLRCSPISGHTSVYWYQQALGLGLQFLLWYDEGEERNRGNFPPRFSGRQFPNYSSELNVNALELEDSALYLCASDRASSYNSPLHFGNGTRLTVT.

The chain is built from TRBV4-2 and TRBJ1-1; 9 bases fit TRBD1. The CDR3 has 16 amino acids. The J segment lost 5 bases and the V segment lost 1 base, leaving 8 bases of the junction unmatched. CDR1 and CDR2 from the germline V gene are LGHNA and YNFKEQ. Written as DNA, the CDR3 is TGTGCCAGCAGCCAAGTTTACAGGGGGCGAGGGACTGAAGCTTTCTTT. Encoded protein: CASSQVYRGRGTEAFF.

This clone was observed once. The chain uses TRBV28 and TRBJ2-1; 8 bases are a match to TRBD1. The J segment lost 5 bases and the V segment lost 2 bases, leaving 8 bases of the junction unmatched. Germline loops: CDR1 MDHEN, CDR2 SYDVKM. This CDR3 has 16 amino acids. The CDR3 sequence is CASSLVSGGRHNEQFF. Here the CDR3 DNA reads TGTGCCAGCAGTTTAGTGTCAGGGGGCAGGCACAATGAGCAGTTCTTC.

The J gene is TRBJ2-3, the V gene TRBV27; tentative D call: TRBD2 (6 bases). This CDR3 is 15 amino acids long. Trimming removed 5 bases at V and 4 bases at J, with 16 bases between. Germline loops: CDR1 MNHEY, CDR2 SMNVEV (reference sequence). The CDR3 nucleotides read TGTGCCAGCAGTCCTTTCGCGGGGCGTCCAGATACGCAGTATTTT. As protein: CASSPFAGRPDTQYF.

V is TRBV6-5 and J is TRBJ1-2, with D perhaps matching TRBD1 (6 bases). The germline V gene has CDR1 MNHEY and CDR2 SVGAGI. There are 15 residues in the CDR3. Trimming shortened V by 6 bases and J by 5 bases, and 19 bases separated the two germline ends. CDR3 protein: CASSPSRGAGYGYTF. CDR3 DNA sequence: TGTGCCAGCAGCCCTAGTCGGGGGGCAGGGTATGGCTACACCTTC.

The rearrangement joins TRBV7-2 to TRBJ2-4, with 7 bases fitting TRBD2. CDR1 and CDR2 (germline): SGHTA, FQGNSA. The CDR3 is 15 residues long. V gave up 1 base and J gave up 12 bases; unmatched junction bases: 12. The CDR3: CASSLGGGGGEDQYF. CDR3 bases: TGTGCCAGCAGCTTAGGAGGCGGGGGAGGGGAGGATCAGTACTTC.

The chain links TRBV5-1 to TRBJ2-7; 12 bases are shared with TRBD1. V trimming: 1 base; J trimming: 12 bases; junction bases outside the gene matches: 8. Germline CDR1 SGHRS, CDR2 YFSETQ. The CDR3 has 14 residues. DNA of the CDR3: TGCGCCAGCAGCTTGTTGGGACAGGGGGCTCTAAGGTACTTC. Amino acid sequence: CASSLLGQGALRYF. The full variable domain, with the rest looked up from reference TRBV5-1 and TRBJ2-7, is KAGVTQTPRYLIKTRGQQVTLSCSPISGHRSVSWYQQTPGQGLQFLFEYFSETQRNKGNFPGRFSGRQFSNSRSEMNVSTLELGDSALYLCASSLLGQGALRYFGPGTRLTVT.

The chain links TRBV7-9 to TRBJ2-1; TRBD1 matches 7 bases. Looked up from germline, CDR1 is SEHNR and CDR2 is FQNEAQ (reference sequence). This CDR3 is 13 amino acids long. With V trimmed by 7 bases and J by 7 bases, 7 bases remained unmatched. CDR3 region: CASTRQGENEQFF. In DNA form, the CDR3 reads TGTGCCAGCACCCGACAGGGTGAGAATGAGCAGTTCTTC.

This clone was seen only a few times. The chain is built from TRBV7-2 and TRBJ1-3, with D possibly matching TRBD1 (6 bases). The CDR3 runs 15 residues. V was cut by 5 bases and J by 7 bases, with 18 bases left in between. Germline CDR1 is SGHTA and CDR2 is FQGNSA. CDR3 in amino acids: CASSPTGSSGNTIYF. The DNA of the CDR3 is TGTGCCAGCAGCCCAACAGGGTCGAGTGGGAACACCATATATTTT.

CDR3 nucleotide sequence: TGTGCCAGCAGTGAAGAGGCAGGGGCGGATACGCAGTATTTT. This gives the protein CASSEEAGADTQYF. V and J are TRBV2 and TRBJ2-3; maybe TRBD1 (6 bases). This CDR3 is built from 14 residues. V lost 1 base to trimming and J lost 6 bases, with 11 bases between them. Germline V CDR1 and CDR2: SNHLY, FYNNEI.

In this sample, this clone turned up a few times. The CDR3 protein is CAISSTQPGQGRTDTQYF. DNA for the CDR3: TGTGCCATCAGCAGCACCCAGCCGGGACAGGGTCGCACAGATACGCAGTATTTT. The chain links TRBV10-3 to TRBJ2-3, with 9 positions matching TRBD1. The CDR3 totals 18 residues. CDR1 and CDR2 (germline): ENHRY, SYGVKD. V was pared by 6 bases and J by 1 base, with 14 bases of the junction left unmatched.

The V call is TRBV6-5, the J call TRBJ1-1; D is undetermined. In germline, CDR1 is MNHEY, CDR2 SVGAGI. Trimming removed 4 bases at V and 4 bases at J, with 13 bases between. The CDR3 covers 14 residues. The CDR3 nucleotides read TGTGCCAGCAGTTCTGGTTTCGCGCGCACTGAAGCTTTCTTT. Amino acid sequence: CASSSGFARTEAFF.